This T cell receptor beta chain was obtained from a study of cytomegalovirus exposure and HLA in healthy donors. Broader study findings: The dataset shows that most TCR sequences were rare, while some public TCRs occurred in many donors. With high specificity and sensitivity, the classifier reportedly diagnosed cytomegalovirus status.

Here immunoSEQ multiplex PCR was the method, and the copy in TCRdb shows in-frame clones only, minus some. This repertoire shows roughly 190,000 clones, 86% found once; its top ten account for over 1.3%. Remarks on this clone: Its antigen is as yet unknown.

The V end lost 4 bases, the J end lost 3 bases, and 14 bases lay between the germline ends. In germline, CDR1 is PRHDT, CDR2 FYEKMQ (reference sequence). The CDR3 sequence is 15 residues long. The chain combines TRBV13 with TRBJ2-3; D possibly corresponds to TRBD2 (5 bases). The sequence was collected from a woman aged 18-29 years in good health and CMV-seronegative. The specimen was PBMCs. Here the CDR3 DNA reads TGTGCCAGCAGCTCCCCCCGGGATGGGACAGATACGCAGTATTTT. Protein: CASSSPRDGTDTQYF.